This T cell receptor (beta chain) came from a study of CD8+CD57+ T cells in acquired aplastic anemia. About the study: An average of roughly 2.9 ug of DNA was obtained from sorted CD4+ and CD8+ cells.

The CDR3 loop spans 12 amino acids. V shed 0 bases and J shed 7 bases, with 9 bases lying between them. CDR1 and CDR2 from the germline V gene are DFQATT and SNEGSKA (reference sequence). Genomic DNA templated the TCR beta VDJ and CDR3 profiling. MiXCR was run by TCRdb on the reads, yielding one entry per CDR3 protein. The sample shows 200,000 or so distinct CDR3 sequences, over 60% of them seen only once. The receptor was derived from a human donor with severe aplastic anemia or a healthy control (not recorded which). The rearrangement joins TRBV20-1 to TRBJ1-1; perhaps TRBD1 as D (5 bases). The material sequenced was sorted CD4+, CD8+, or CD8+CD57+ T cells (not recorded which) from PBMCs. The CDR3 spells CSARDEGFEAFF. The CDR3 nucleotides are TGCAGTGCTAGAGATGAGGGGTTTGAAGCTTTCTTT.